This T cell receptor beta chain came from a study of beta chain features in type 1 diabetes. Findings and caveats of the study: cDNA sequencing could over-represent cells with high TCR expression.

Isolated RNA was reverse transcribed in full, so expressed TCRB transcripts were sequenced. This table comes from immunoSEQ multiplex PCR, and its TCRdb copy is limited to in-frame clones, with some not included. The data hold around 150,000 clones, with less than 9% observed a single time. Losses at the gene ends were 3 bases for V and 7 bases for J; bases not matched to a gene: 6. CDR1 and CDR2 (germline): SGHTA, FQGNSA. This CDR3 has 14 residues. A note on this clone: The antigen is undetermined.

This clonotype was sampled from a woman in her thirties in good health. The J gene is TRBJ2-1, the V gene TRBV7-2; 7 positions agree with TRBD2. Sequencing used central memory CD4+ T cells from blood. CDR3 DNA: TGTGCCAGCAGCTTTGGCGGGAGCGGGAATGAGCAGTTCTTC. Translation: CASSFGGSGNEQFF.